This section outlines one T cell receptor beta chain sequence together with its context. The data derive from a study of T cell changes during pregnancy in multiple sclerosis. Libraries were prepared by immunoSEQ multiplex PCR; TCRdb keeps only in-frame clonotypes and omits some of them. Found here are tens of thousands of clones, over 80% of them singletons; the top ten hold less than 3%. The V end lost 4 bases, the J end lost 4 bases, and 16 bases lay between the germline ends. CDR3 size: 16 residues. CDR1 MNHNS and CDR2 SASEGT come from the germline V gene. The receptor was derived from a female donor in good health, enrolled as a control in a pregnancy study. The V gene is TRBV6-1, the J gene TRBJ1-4; D is unresolved. The sequenced sample was peripheral blood, obtained in the third trimester of pregnancy. The CDR3 loop reads CASSAGSLRGNEKLFF. CDR3 nucleotides: TGTGCCAGCAGTGCTGGGTCTCTGCGAGGTAATGAAAAACTGTTTTTT.